This entry lists 20 T cell receptor beta chains sequenced from one sample in a study of blood T cell repertoires in COVID-19. Sequencing used immunoSEQ multiplex PCR; TCRdb keeps in-frame clones, though not all of them. The table records some 68,000 clones, 75% to 95% of them present only once. The specimen sequenced was peripheral blood. All receptors come from a man aged 40-50 years with COVID-19, enrolled during active disease.

This chain uses TRBV10-2 with TRBJ1-4, with D possibly TRBD1 on 6 matching bases. From germline, CDR1 is WSHSY and CDR2 SAAADI. The CDR3 sequence is 13 residues long. Trimming removed 6 bases at V and 9 bases at J, with 14 bases between. In DNA, the CDR3 is TGCGCCAGCAGCACACAGGGTTATCAAAAACTGTTTTTT. Its protein is CASSTQGYQKLFF.

This sequence joins TRBV27 and TRBJ2-1, with a weak D call TRBD2 (6 bases). This CDR3 is 15 amino acids long. Trimming shortened V by 3 bases and J by 2 bases, and 11 bases separated the two germline ends. Germline CDR1 reads MNHEY; CDR2 reads SMNVEV (reference sequence). CDR3 in amino acids: CASSFGRTTYNEQFF. The CDR3 nucleotides read TGTGCCAGCAGTTTTGGCCGGACTACCTACAATGAGCAGTTCTTC.

This chain links TRBV30 with TRBJ1-1, with 7 bases matching TRBD1. Germline-derived CDR1 and CDR2 are GTSNPN and SVGIG (reference sequence). The V and J ends lost 4 bases and 4 bases, in that order; junction bases with no gene match: 6. The CDR3 sequence is 13 residues long. The CDR3 region has the DNA TGTGCCTGGAAGATATCAGGGGGCACTGAAGCTTTCTTT. Amino acid sequence: CAWKISGGTEAFF.

This chain connects TRBV11-2 to TRBJ1-5; no definite D call. Deletions cut 0 bases from V and 9 bases from J, with 9 bases between. The CDR3 spans 13 residues. Germline V gives CDR1 SGHAT, CDR2 FQNNGV. The CDR3 here is CASSLDMGVPQHF. The CDR3 nucleotides are TGTGCCAGCAGCTTAGATATGGGAGTGCCCCAGCATTTT.

The table lists this clone with a few counts. This chain connects TRBV6-4 to TRBJ2-1, with 11 bases lining up with TRBD2. Per the germline V gene, CDR1 is MRHNA and CDR2 is SNTAGT. CDR3 size: 15 residues. The J segment lost 0 bases and the V segment lost 5 bases, leaving 0 bases of the junction unmatched. CDR3 loop: CASSTSGGSYNEQFF. The CDR3 region has the DNA TGTGCCAGCAGTACTAGCGGGGGCTCCTACAATGAGCAGTTCTTC.

A single count supports this clone. The V and J genes are TRBV19 and TRBJ2-1; the match to TRBD2 covers 8 bases. The ends lost 1 base at V and 6 bases at J; junction bases unmatched: 5. This CDR3 is built from 15 residues. Germline-derived CDR1 and CDR2 are LNHDA and SQIVND (reference sequence). DNA of the CDR3: TGTGCCAGTAGTATAGGGCGGGGGGTTCGCAATGAGCAGTTCTTC. Protein: CASSIGRGVRNEQFF.

V gene TRBV30 combines with J gene TRBJ1-3, with D possibly matching TRBD1 (5 bases). The V end lost 2 bases, the J end lost 2 bases, and 7 bases lay between the germline ends. This CDR3 has 13 residues. Germline V gene data show CDR1 as GTSNPN and CDR2 as SVGIG (reference sequence). CDR3 in amino acids: CAWSSGPGNTIYF. The CDR3 coding sequence is TGTGCCTGGAGTTCAGGGCCTGGAAACACCATATATTTT.

The chain uses TRBV19 and TRBJ1-5; D is perhaps TRBD1 (6 bases). Looked up from germline, CDR1 is LNHDA and CDR2 is SQIVND (reference sequence). The CDR3 sequence is 15 residues long. V was trimmed by 3 bases and J by 5 bases, leaving 14 bases between them. This chain's CDR3 is CASSMRQGLDQPQHF. Written as DNA, the CDR3 is TGTGCCAGTAGTATGAGGCAGGGGCTCGATCAGCCCCAGCATTTT.

The chain couples TRBV4-1 to TRBJ1-5; 9 nucleotides align to TRBD1. The CDR3 covers 14 residues. V shed 0 bases, J shed 7 bases, and the junction held 1 base outside the gene matches. In germline, CDR1 is MGHRA, CDR2 YSYEKL. The CDR3 spells CASSQETGGQPQHF. The CDR3 DNA follows: TGCGCCAGCAGCCAAGAGACAGGGGGACAGCCCCAGCATTTT.

The gene calls are TRBV7-6 and TRBJ1-2; D ambiguous. The CDR3 runs 14 residues. Germline V gives CDR1 SGHVS, CDR2 FNYEAQ. V was cut by 2 bases and J by 0 bases, with 7 bases left in between. The CDR3 is CASSLWESNYGYTF. The DNA of the CDR3 is TGTGCCAGCAGCTTATGGGAGTCTAACTATGGCTACACCTTC.

This chain links TRBV11-2 with TRBJ1-2; the D gene is possibly TRBD1 (5 bases). This CDR3 is built from 16 residues. V was cut by 1 base and J by 4 bases, with 16 bases left in between. Germline CDR1 and CDR2: SGHAT and FQNNGV. CDR3 nucleotides: TGTGCCAGCAGCTTAGTCCCGGACACCCAGCCCTATGGCTACACCTTC. Translation: CASSLVPDTQPYGYTF.

This chain joins TRBV2 and TRBJ1-1; tentative D call: TRBD1 (5 bases). The V gene lost 5 bases and the J gene lost 1 base, with 8 bases spanning the gap. The germline V gene encodes CDR1 SNHLY and CDR2 FYNNEI. CDR3 length equals 13 residues. The CDR3: CASSNDRNTEAFF. The CDR3 bases are TGTGCCAGCAGTAACGACAGGAACACTGAAGCTTTCTTT.

The gene calls are TRBV5-1 and TRBJ2-7, with 8 bases aligning to TRBD1. Germline trimming cut 4 bases from V and 5 bases from J; bases unmatched to any gene: 2. The length of the CDR3 is 12 residues. Germline V lookup: CDR1 SGHRS, CDR2 YFSETQ. The CDR3 protein is CASSPDRDEQYF. DNA of the CDR3: TGCGCCAGCAGCCCGGACAGGGACGAGCAGTACTTC.

J is TRBJ2-7 and V is TRBV5-1; 9 bases agree with TRBD1. Germline lookup yields CDR1 SGHRS and CDR2 YFSETQ. V shed 1 base and J 5 bases; nucleotides not matched to a gene: 13. The CDR3 totals 17 residues. The CDR3: CASSLWGRDRVEDEQYF. The DNA of the CDR3 is TGCGCCAGCAGCTTGTGGGGACGGGACAGGGTGGAGGACGAGCAGTACTTC.

This clone was observed a handful of times. The chain joins TRBV15 to TRBJ1-2, with unresolved D. This CDR3 region has 14 residues. V was cut by 1 base and J by 1 base, with 7 bases left in between. The germline V gene has CDR1 LNHNV and CDR2 YYDKDF (reference sequence). The CDR3 sequence is CATSRGGGNYGYTF. The CDR3 bases are TGTGCCACCAGCAGAGGCGGTGGTAACTATGGCTACACCTTC.

The rearrangement joins TRBV6-5 to TRBJ2-1; no definite D call. The germline gives CDR1 MNHEY, CDR2 SVGAGI. The CDR3 runs to 13 residues. Trimming took 1 base from V and 7 from J, leaving 8 bases between them. The CDR3 region has the DNA TGTGCCAGCAGTTACTTTCTAGGAAATGAGCAGTTCTTC. Encoded protein: CASSYFLGNEQFF.

The chain couples TRBV11-3 to TRBJ2-1; D is possibly TRBD1 (6 bases). The CDR3 is 14 amino acids. Per the germline V gene, CDR1 is SGHNT and CDR2 is YENEEA. V was shortened by 5 bases and J by 6 bases, with 14 bases between the two germline ends. The CDR3 sequence is CASSLGQQVNEQFF. Here the CDR3 DNA reads TGTGCCAGCAGCCTAGGACAGCAGGTCAATGAGCAGTTCTTC.

This rearrangement joins TRBV5-1 to TRBJ1-2, with TRBD1 matching 9 bases. Trimming removed 0 bases from V and 5 bases from J; junction bases left unmatched: 5. CDR3 length: 15 amino acids. Germline V gene sequence: CDR1 SGHRS, CDR2 YFSETQ. The CDR3 sequence is CASSLGQGEGYGYTF. The CDR3 region has the DNA TGCGCCAGCAGCTTGGGACAGGGGGAAGGATATGGCTACACCTTC.

The chain employs TRBV5-5 and TRBJ2-2; D perhaps matches TRBD1 (7 bases). CDR1 and CDR2 (germline): SGHKS, YYEKEE (reference sequence). The CDR3 length is 16 residues. The ends were cut back, 4 bases at V and 5 bases at J, with 18 bases in the middle. Here the CDR3 DNA reads TGTGCCAGCAGCCGCGGCAGGGGGGTCTTAACCGGGGAGCTGTTTTTT. The encoded protein is CASSRGRGVLTGELFF.

This chain uses TRBV14 with TRBJ1-1; no clear D gene. The V end lost 0 bases, the J end lost 6 bases, and 8 bases lay between the germline ends. Germline V lookup: CDR1 SGHDN, CDR2 FVKESK. This CDR3 spans 13 amino acids. The DNA for the CDR3 is TGTGCCAGCAGCCAAGACTACGTGTCTGAAGCTTTCTTT. Its protein is CASSQDYVSEAFF.